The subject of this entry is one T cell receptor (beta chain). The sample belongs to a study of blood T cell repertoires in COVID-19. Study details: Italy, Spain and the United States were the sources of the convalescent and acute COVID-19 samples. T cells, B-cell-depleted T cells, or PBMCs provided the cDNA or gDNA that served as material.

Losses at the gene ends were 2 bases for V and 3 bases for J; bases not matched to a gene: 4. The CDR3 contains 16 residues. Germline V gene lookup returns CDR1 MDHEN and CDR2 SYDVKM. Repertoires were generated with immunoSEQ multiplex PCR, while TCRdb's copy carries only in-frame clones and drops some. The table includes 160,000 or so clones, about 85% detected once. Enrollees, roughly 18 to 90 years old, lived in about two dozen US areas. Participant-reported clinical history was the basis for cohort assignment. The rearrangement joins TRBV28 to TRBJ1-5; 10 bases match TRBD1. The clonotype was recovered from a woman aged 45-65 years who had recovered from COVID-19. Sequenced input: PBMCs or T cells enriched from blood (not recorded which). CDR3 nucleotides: TGTGCCAGCAGTTTAGGACAGGGGGGTCCCAATCAGCCCCAGCATTTT. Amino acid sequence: CASSLGQGGPNQPQHF.